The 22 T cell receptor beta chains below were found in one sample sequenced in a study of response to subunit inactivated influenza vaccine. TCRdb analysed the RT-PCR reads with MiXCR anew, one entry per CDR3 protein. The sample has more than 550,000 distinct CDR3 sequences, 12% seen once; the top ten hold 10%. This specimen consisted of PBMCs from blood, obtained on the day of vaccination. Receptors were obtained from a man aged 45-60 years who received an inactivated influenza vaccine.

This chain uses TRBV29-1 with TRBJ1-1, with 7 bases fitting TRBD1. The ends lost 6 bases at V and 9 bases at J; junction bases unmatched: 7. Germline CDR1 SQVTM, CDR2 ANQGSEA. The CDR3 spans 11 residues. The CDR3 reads CSVFRDRQAFF. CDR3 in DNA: TGCAGCGTCTTCCGGGACAGACAAGCTTTCTTT.

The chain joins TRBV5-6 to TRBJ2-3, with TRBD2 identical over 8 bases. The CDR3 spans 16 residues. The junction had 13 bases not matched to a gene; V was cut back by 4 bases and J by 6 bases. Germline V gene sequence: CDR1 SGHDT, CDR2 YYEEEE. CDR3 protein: CASSRKPGTRGDTQYF. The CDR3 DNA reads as TGTGCCAGCAGCCGAAAGCCCGGGACTAGAGGCGATACGCAGTATTTT.

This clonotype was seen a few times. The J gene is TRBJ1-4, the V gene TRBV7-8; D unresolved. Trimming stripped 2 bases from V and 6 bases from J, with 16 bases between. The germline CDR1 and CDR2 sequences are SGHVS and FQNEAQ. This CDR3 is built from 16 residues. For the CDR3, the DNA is TGTGCCAGCAGCTTACAGGCAGCCCTTCGGTATGAAAAACTGTTTTTT. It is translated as CASSLQAALRYEKLFF.

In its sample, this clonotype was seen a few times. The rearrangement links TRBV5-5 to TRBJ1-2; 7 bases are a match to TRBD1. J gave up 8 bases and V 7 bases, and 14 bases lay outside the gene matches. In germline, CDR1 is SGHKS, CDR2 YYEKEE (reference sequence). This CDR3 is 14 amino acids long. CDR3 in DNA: TGTGCCAGCGCCCCGGGGGGGACAGACATCGGCTACACCTTC. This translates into CASAPGGTDIGYTF. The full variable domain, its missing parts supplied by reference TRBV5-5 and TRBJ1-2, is DAGVTQSPTHLIKTRGQQVTLRCSPISGHKSVSWYQQVLGQGPQFIFQYYEKEERGRGNFPDRFSARQFPNYSSELNVNALLLGDSALYLCASAPGGTDIGYTFGSGTRLTVV.

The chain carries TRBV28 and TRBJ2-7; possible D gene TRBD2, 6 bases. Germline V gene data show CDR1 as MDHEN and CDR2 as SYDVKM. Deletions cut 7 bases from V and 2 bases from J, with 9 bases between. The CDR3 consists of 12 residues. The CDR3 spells CASTEGTYEQYF. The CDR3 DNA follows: TGTGCCAGCACGGAGGGGACCTACGAGCAGTACTTC. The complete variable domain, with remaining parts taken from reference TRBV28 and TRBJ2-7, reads DVKVTQSSRYLVKRTGEKVFLECVQDMDHENMFWYRQDPGLGLRLIYFSYDVKMKEKGDIPEGYSVSREKKERFSLILESASTNQTSMYLCASTEGTYEQYFGPGTRLTVT.

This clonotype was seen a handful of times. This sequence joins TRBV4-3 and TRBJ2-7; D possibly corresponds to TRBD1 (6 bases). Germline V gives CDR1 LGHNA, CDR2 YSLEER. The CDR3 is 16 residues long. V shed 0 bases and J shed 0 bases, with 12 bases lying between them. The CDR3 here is CASSQDPGVSSYEQYF. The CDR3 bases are TGCGCCAGCAGCCAAGATCCAGGGGTGAGCTCCTACGAGCAGTACTTC.

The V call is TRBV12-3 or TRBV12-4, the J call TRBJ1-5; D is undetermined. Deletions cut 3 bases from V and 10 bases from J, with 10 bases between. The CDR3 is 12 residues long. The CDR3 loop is CASSFGVLPQHF. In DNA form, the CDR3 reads TGTGCCAGCAGTTTCGGGGTTCTACCCCAGCATTTT.

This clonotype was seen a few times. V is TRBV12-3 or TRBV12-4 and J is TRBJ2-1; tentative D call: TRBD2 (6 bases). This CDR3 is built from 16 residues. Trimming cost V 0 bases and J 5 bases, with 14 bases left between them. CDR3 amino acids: CASSLAGGSVNNEQFF. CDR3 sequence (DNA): TGTGCCAGCAGTTTAGCGGGGGGATCCGTTAACAATGAGCAGTTCTTC.

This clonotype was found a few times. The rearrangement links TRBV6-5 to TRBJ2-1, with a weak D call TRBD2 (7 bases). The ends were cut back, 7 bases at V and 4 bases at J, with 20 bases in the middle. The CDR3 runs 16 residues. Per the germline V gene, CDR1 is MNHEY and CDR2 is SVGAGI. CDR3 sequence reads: CASILLGGGRYNEQFF. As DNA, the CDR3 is TGTGCCAGCATCTTACTCGGCGGGGGCCGTTACAATGAGCAGTTCTTC.

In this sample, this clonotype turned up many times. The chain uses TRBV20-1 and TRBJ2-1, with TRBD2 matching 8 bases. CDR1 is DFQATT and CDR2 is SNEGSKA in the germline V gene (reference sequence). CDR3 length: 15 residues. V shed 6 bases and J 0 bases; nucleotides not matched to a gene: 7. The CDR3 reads CSATILADSYNEQFF. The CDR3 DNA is TGCAGTGCCACGATACTAGCGGACTCCTACAATGAGCAGTTCTTC.

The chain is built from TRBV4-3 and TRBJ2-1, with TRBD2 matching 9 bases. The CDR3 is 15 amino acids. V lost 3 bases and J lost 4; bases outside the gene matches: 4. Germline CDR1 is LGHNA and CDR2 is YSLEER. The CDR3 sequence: CASSHGAGGYNEQFF. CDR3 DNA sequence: TGCGCCAGCAGCCATGGGGCGGGAGGGTACAATGAGCAGTTCTTC.

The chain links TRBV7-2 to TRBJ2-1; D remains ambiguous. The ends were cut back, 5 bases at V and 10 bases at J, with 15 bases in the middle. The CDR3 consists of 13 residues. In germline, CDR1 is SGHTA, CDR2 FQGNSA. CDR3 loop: CASSPTPTKEQFF. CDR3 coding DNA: TGTGCCAGCAGCCCAACCCCCACGAAGGAGCAGTTCTTC.

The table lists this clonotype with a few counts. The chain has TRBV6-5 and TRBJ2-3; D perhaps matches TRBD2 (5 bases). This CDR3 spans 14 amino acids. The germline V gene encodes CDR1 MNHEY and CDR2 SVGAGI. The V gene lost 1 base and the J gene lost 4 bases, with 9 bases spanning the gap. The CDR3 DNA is TGTGCCAGCAGTTACTGGGCAGCGGCAGATACGCAGTATTTT. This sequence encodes CASSYWAAADTQYF.

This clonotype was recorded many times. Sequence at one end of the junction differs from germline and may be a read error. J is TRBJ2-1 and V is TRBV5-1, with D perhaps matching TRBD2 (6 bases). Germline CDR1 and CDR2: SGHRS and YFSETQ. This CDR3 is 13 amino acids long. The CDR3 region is CASRREQVHEQFF. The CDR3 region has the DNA TGTGCCAGCCGCCGGGAGCAAGTCCATGAGCAGTTCTTC.

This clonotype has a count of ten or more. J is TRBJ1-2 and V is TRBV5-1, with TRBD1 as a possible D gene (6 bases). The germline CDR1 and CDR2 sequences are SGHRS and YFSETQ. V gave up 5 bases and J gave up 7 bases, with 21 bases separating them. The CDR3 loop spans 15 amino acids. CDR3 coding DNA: TGCGCCAGCAGGGAGACAGGAGGCAGCGTCCGTGGCTACACCTTC. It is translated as CASRETGGSVRGYTF.

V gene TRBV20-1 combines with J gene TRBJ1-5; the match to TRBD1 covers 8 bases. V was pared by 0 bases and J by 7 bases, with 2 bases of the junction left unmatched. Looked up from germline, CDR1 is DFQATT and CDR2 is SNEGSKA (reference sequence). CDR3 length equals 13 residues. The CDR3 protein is CSARDQGAQPQHF. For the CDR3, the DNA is TGCAGTGCTAGAGATCAGGGGGCCCAGCCCCAGCATTTT.

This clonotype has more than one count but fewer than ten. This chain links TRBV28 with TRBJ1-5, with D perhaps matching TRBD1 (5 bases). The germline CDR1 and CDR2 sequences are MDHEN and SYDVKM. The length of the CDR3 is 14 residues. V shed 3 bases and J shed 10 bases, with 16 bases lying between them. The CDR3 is CASSFGAAGFPQHF. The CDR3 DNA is TGTGCCAGCAGTTTTGGGGCCGCGGGTTTCCCCCAGCATTTT.

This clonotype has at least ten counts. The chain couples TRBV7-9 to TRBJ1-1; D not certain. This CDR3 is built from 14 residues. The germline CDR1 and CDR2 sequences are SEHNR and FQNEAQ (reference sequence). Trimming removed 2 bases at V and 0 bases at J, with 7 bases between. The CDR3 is CASSLQQMNTEAFF. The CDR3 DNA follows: TGTGCCAGCAGCTTACAACAGATGAACACTGAAGCTTTCTTT.

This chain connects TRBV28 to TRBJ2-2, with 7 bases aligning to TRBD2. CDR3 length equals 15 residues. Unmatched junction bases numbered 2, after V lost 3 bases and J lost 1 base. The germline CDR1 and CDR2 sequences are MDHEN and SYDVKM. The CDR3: CASSFGGMNTGELFF. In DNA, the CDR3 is TGTGCCAGCAGTTTCGGGGGGATGAACACCGGGGAGCTGTTTTTT.

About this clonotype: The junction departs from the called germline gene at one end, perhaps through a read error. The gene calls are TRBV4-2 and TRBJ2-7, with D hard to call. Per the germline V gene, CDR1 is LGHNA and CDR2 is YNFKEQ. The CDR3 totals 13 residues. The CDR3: CAISHGRTYEQYF. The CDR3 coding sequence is TGTGCCATCAGCCACGGACGGACCTACGAGCAGTACTTC.

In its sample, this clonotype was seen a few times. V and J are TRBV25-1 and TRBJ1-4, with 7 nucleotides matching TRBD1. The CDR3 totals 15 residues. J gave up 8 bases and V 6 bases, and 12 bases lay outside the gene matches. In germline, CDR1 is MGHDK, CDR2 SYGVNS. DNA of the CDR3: TGTGCCAGCAGGGATCCGACAGGGCGGCAAGAAAAACTGTTTTTT. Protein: CASRDPTGRQEKLFF.

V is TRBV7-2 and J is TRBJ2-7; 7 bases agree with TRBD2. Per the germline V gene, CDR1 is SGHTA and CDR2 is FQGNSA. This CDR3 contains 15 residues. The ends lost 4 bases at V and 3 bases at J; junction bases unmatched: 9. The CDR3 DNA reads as TGTGCCAGCAGCTCCGCTTCGAGGACTAGCTACGAGCAGTACTTC. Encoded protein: CASSSASRTSYEQYF. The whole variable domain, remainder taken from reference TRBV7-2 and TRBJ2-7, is GAGVSQSPSNKVTEKGKDVELRCDPISGHTALYWYRQSLGQGLEFLIYFQGNSAPDKSGLPSDRFSAERTGGSVSTLTIQRTQQEDSAVYLCASSSASRTSYEQYFGPGTRLTVT.